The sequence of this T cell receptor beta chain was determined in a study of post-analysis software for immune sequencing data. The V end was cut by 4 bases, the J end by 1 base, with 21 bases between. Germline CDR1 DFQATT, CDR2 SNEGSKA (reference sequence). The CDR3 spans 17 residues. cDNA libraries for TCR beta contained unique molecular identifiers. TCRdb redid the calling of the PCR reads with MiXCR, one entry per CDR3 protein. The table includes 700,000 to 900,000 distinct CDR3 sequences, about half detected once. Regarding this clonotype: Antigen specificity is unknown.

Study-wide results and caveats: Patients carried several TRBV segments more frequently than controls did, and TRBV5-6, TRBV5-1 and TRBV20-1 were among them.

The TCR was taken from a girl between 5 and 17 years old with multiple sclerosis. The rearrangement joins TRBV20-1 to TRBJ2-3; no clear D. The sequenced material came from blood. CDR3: CSATVSVEQWGTDTQYF. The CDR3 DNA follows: TGCAGTGCTACCGTAAGCGTGGAGCAATGGGGCACAGATACGCAGTATTTT.